The 9 T cell receptor beta chains below come from one sample, sequenced in a study of a mutant IDH1 vaccine in newly diagnosed glioma. Produced via immunoSEQ multiplex PCR; TCRdb's table is partial and in-frame only. The data hold 75,000 to 100,000 clones, with roughly 89% observed a single time. The sample's time point: baseline, week 1 (first vaccination visit). Treatment described: pre-vaccination baseline after standard-of-care therapy. The sample was PBMCs, taken from a glioma patient treated with radiotherapy, temozolomide or both. All receptors come from a woman in her 50s with glioma.

The chain is built from TRBV19 and TRBJ2-7; the D is unclear. The V gene's germline CDR1 is LNHDA and CDR2 SQIVND (reference sequence). The CDR3 is 12 residues long. Deletions cut 3 bases from V and 3 bases from J, with 6 bases between. The CDR3 protein is CASSIWGYEQYF. CDR3 DNA sequence: TGTGCCAGTAGTATTTGGGGCTACGAGCAGTACTTC.

The rearrangement joins TRBV29-1 to TRBJ2-3; maybe TRBD1 (6 bases). Trimming shortened V by 5 bases and J by 8 bases, and 17 bases separated the two germline ends. The CDR3 covers 13 residues. CDR1 is SQVTM, CDR2 ANQGSEA, per germline. The CDR3 spells CSVLGQSPSTQYF. The CDR3 DNA sequence: TGCAGCGTTCTGGGACAATCCCCGAGTACGCAGTATTTT.

For this clone: The junction does not match germline at one end; this may be a read error. This chain links TRBV5-4 with TRBJ2-2; 10 bases map to TRBD2. The CDR3 covers 15 residues. Germline CDR1 SGHNT, CDR2 YYREEE (reference sequence). The CDR3 protein is CAGSSGRPETGELFF. Written as DNA, the CDR3 is TGTGCCGGCAGTAGCGGGAGGCCGGAGACCGGGGAGCTGTTTTTT.

This chain joins TRBV2 and TRBJ2-1, with D unclear. Trimming pared 4 bases from V and 0 bases from J, leaving 7 bases between. CDR3 length: 14 residues. Germline CDR1 and CDR2: SNHLY and FYNNEI. The CDR3 DNA follows: TGTGCCAGCAGTGCGGAGAGCTCCTACAATGAGCAGTTCTTC. This codes for CASSAESSYNEQFF. The variable domain in full, with the rest retrieved from reference TRBV2 and TRBJ2-1, is EPEVTQTPSHQVTQMGQEVILRCVPISNHLYFYWYRQILGQKVEFLVSFYNNEISEKSEIFDDQFSVERPDGSNFTLKIRSTKLEDSAMYFCASSAESSYNEQFFGPGTRLTVL.

The V and J genes are TRBV5-1 and TRBJ1-2, with a tentative D call TRBD1 (6 bases). Germline CDR1 SGHRS, CDR2 YFSETQ. The CDR3 is 13 residues long. V was trimmed by 5 bases and J by 8 bases, leaving 16 bases between them. This CDR3 is CASRPESTGGYTF. CDR3 DNA sequence: TGCGCCAGCAGGCCCGAATCGACAGGAGGCTACACCTTC.

The chain has TRBV30 and TRBJ2-3, with 8 bases matching TRBD2. The CDR3 is made up of 12 amino acids. V was clipped by 3 bases and J by 6 bases; unmatched bases: 2. Germline V CDR1 and CDR2: GTSNPN, SVGIG (reference sequence). The CDR3 sequence is CAWSRTSDTQYF. The CDR3 coding sequence is TGTGCCTGGAGCCGGACTAGCGATACGCAGTATTTT. The variable domain in full, with the rest retrieved from reference TRBV30 and TRBJ2-3, is SQTIHQWPATLVQPVGSPLSLECTVEGTSNPNLYWYRQAAGRGLQLLFYSVGIGQISSEVPQNLSASRPQDRQFILSSKKLLLSDSGFYLCAWSRTSDTQYFGPGTRLTVL.

The chain recombines TRBV30 with TRBJ1-2; 8 bases are a match to TRBD1. Germline lookup yields CDR1 GTSNPN and CDR2 SVGIG (reference sequence). The CDR3 contains 13 residues. Germline trimming cut 1 base from V and 14 bases from J; bases unmatched to any gene: 12. In nucleotides, the CDR3 is TGTGCCTGGAGTGGAAGGACAGGGCTTTCCACGACCTTC. Translating it yields CAWSGRTGLSTTF.

This chain joins TRBV13 and TRBJ2-1; 7 bases map to TRBD2. Trimming took 0 bases from V and 12 from J; bases not matched to a gene: 2. The CDR3 runs 12 residues. Germline CDR1 is PRHDT and CDR2 is FYEKMQ (reference sequence). The CDR3 reads CASSLGGGGQFF. In DNA, the CDR3 is TGTGCCAGCAGCTTAGGAGGCGGGGGGCAGTTCTTC.

This chain connects TRBV5-1 to TRBJ2-3; TRBD2 matches 9 bases. CDR3 length: 16 amino acids. The germline gives CDR1 SGHRS, CDR2 YFSETQ. The V segment lost 0 bases and the J segment 4 bases; nucleotides outside the gene matches: 6. CDR3 region: CASSLALAGTSDTQYF. As DNA, the CDR3 is TGCGCCAGCAGCTTGGCTCTAGCGGGAACGTCAGATACGCAGTATTTT.